Shown below are 11 T cell receptor beta chains from a single sample sequenced in a study of early T cells in non-severe SARS-CoV-2 infection. TCRdb ran MiXCR on the 5' RACE reads and lists one entry per CDR3 protein. The sample has tens of thousands of distinct CDR3 sequences, approximately 6% seen once. This material consisted of whole blood, taken at baseline. The receptors stem from an adult who was a healthcare worker with PCR-confirmed SARS-CoV-2 infection or an uninfected control (not recorded which).

This clonotype appeared many times. The rearrangement joins TRBV20-1 to TRBJ2-3; D possibly corresponds to TRBD2 (6 bases). Trimming removed 5 bases at V and 2 bases at J, with 20 bases between. Germline CDR1 DFQATT, CDR2 SNEGSKA (reference sequence). This CDR3 comprises 16 residues. The CDR3, as DNA: TGCAGTGCTGGAGGGGCTAGCGTTGGAATCACAGATACGCAGTATTTT. Residues: CSAGGASVGITDTQYF.

This clonotype has ten or more counts. The CDR3 does not end in the conserved phenylalanine or tryptophan, so this is likely a read error. The DNA is omitted, as the CDR3 cannot be located on it reliably, and the CDR3 follows TCRdb's listing. The genes are TRBV11-2 and TRBJ2-1; TRBD2 is taken as the D call from the table, unchecked against the DNA. The CDR3 spans 12 amino acids, including both terminal residues. CDR1 SGHAT and CDR2 FQNNGV come from the germline V gene. CDR3 region: CASSLGLGRLAA.

This clonotype was recorded at least ten times. This chain connects TRBV29-1 to TRBJ2-6, with TRBD1 identical over 9 bases. The V and J ends lost 1 base and 0 bases, in that order; junction bases with no gene match: 13. The CDR3 is 20 residues long. Germline CDR1 is SQVTM and CDR2 is ANQGSEA. CDR3 loop: CSVEGPRTTGGSSGANVLTF. The CDR3, as DNA: TGCAGCGTTGAAGGGCCCAGGACGACAGGGGGATCCTCTGGGGCCAACGTCCTGACTTTC.

This clonotype turned up a few times. The chain employs TRBV7-6 and TRBJ1-3; TRBD1 matches at 7 bases. Germline loops: CDR1 SGHVS, CDR2 FNYEAQ. The trim removed 4 bases at V and 4 bases at J, leaving 10 bases unmatched. This CDR3 region has 16 residues. CDR3 sequence: CASSSTGIMGGNTIYF. As DNA, the CDR3 is TGTGCCAGCAGCTCGACAGGGATTATGGGCGGAAACACCATATATTTT.

This clonotype was picked up many times. The chain is built from TRBV27 and TRBJ2-7; D possibly corresponds to TRBD1 (5 bases). V was cut by 5 bases and J by 4 bases, with 12 bases left in between. The CDR3 sequence is 13 residues long. Per germline, CDR1 MNHEY and CDR2 SMNVEV (reference sequence). CDR3 loop: CASSPGPTYEQYF. DNA for the CDR3: TGTGCCAGCAGTCCAGGGCCGACGTACGAGCAGTACTTC.

In its sample, this clonotype was seen many times. This chain's CDR3 is CASSYSATEAFF. The CDR3 coding sequence is TGTGCCAGCAGTTACTCGGCCACTGAAGCTTTCTTT. This chain connects TRBV6-6 to TRBJ1-1; no reliable D call. The V gene lost 0 bases and the J gene lost 4 bases, with 3 bases spanning the gap. Germline loops: CDR1 MNHNY, CDR2 SVGAGI (reference sequence). The CDR3 is made up of 12 amino acids.

This clonotype was recorded many times. The chain is built from TRBV5-1 and TRBJ2-2, with D possibly matching TRBD2 (5 bases). Trimming took off 0 bases at V and 0 bases at J, with 9 bases between the two ends. CDR1 and CDR2 (germline): SGHRS, YFSETQ. The CDR3 consists of 16 residues. CDR3 loop: CASSLGGFSNTGELFF. As DNA, the CDR3 is TGCGCCAGCAGCTTGGGAGGGTTCTCGAACACCGGGGAGCTGTTTTTT.

In its sample, this clonotype was seen a few times. The genes are TRBV3-1 and TRBJ2-7, with 7 bases aligning to TRBD2. The CDR3 length is 16 residues. Germline trimming cut 0 bases from V and 1 base from J; bases unmatched to any gene: 6. Germline CDR1 and CDR2: LGHDT and YNNKEL (reference sequence). CDR3 region: CASSQDGGSTSYEQYF. The CDR3 bases are TGTGCCAGCAGCCAAGATGGCGGGAGTACGTCCTACGAGCAGTACTTC.

The chain has TRBV20-1 and TRBJ2-1; D is unclear. The CDR3 loop spans 13 amino acids. Germline V gene lookup returns CDR1 DFQATT and CDR2 SNEGSKA (reference sequence). V lost 2 bases and J lost 4, with 9 bases in between. The chain's CDR3 is CSARPPVYNEQFF. Written as DNA, the CDR3 is TGCAGTGCTAGACCCCCGGTTTACAATGAGCAGTTCTTC.

In this sample, this clonotype turned up many times. The rearrangement uses TRBV7-9 and TRBJ2-7, with 7 bases identical to TRBD1. The CDR3 spans 17 residues. V shed 6 bases and J 7 bases; nucleotides not matched to a gene: 21. CDR1 and CDR2 from the germline V gene are SEHNR and FQNEAQ (reference sequence). CDR3 nucleotide sequence: TGTGCCAGCAGTTCTCCCCGAAACGACAGGGATGAGGGTGAGCAGTACTTC. Protein: CASSSPRNDRDEGEQYF. The complete variable domain, with remaining parts taken from reference TRBV7-9 and TRBJ2-7, reads DTGVSQNPRHKITKRGQNVTFRCDPISEHNRLYWYRQTLGQGPEFLTYFQNEAQLEKSRLLSDRFSAERPKGSFSTLEIQRTEQGDSAMYLCASSSPRNDRDEGEQYFGPGTRLTVT.

This clonotype was observed a few times. V gene TRBV19 combines with J gene TRBJ2-1; TRBD2 matches at 8 bases. Germline assignment: CDR1 LNHDA and CDR2 SQIVND (reference sequence). The length of the CDR3 is 15 residues. The V and J ends lost 6 bases and 6 bases, in that order; junction bases with no gene match: 10. The CDR3: CASRPPVAGGNEQFF. The CDR3 DNA is TGTGCCAGTAGGCCCCCGGTGGCGGGAGGCAATGAGCAGTTCTTC.